Following are 17 T cell receptor beta chains from one sample sequenced in a study of shared clonotypes between healthy human individuals. The method was immunoSEQ multiplex PCR; TCRdb's version includes in-frame clones alone and lacks a portion of them. The table records some 490,000 clones, approximately 80% of them present only once. The sequenced sample consisted of PBMCs. All receptors derive from a woman aged 40-49 years in good health. Some clones in this sample may be carry-over from other donors' samples.

About this clone: At the DNA level, this CDR3 is encoded by other sequences in the same sample as well. This sequence joins TRBV6-5 and TRBJ1-1; 7 positions match TRBD1. The CDR3 totals 14 residues. With V trimmed by 2 bases and J by 1 base, 1 base remained unmatched. Germline lookup yields CDR1 MNHEY and CDR2 SVGAGI. The CDR3 here is CASSYRTGNTEAFF. The CDR3 nucleotides are TGTGCCAGCAGTTACCGGACAGGGAACACTGAAGCTTTCTTT.

The chain uses TRBV9 and TRBJ1-1; 8 nucleotides match TRBD1. The CDR3 sequence is 15 residues long. Germline V gene sequence: CDR1 SGDLS, CDR2 YYNGEE. Trimming cost V 4 bases and J 0 bases; bases outside gene matches: 5. As DNA, the CDR3 is TGTGCCAGCAGCTCCTGGACAGGGTTGAACACTGAAGCTTTCTTT. Protein sequence: CASSSWTGLNTEAFF.

CDR3 residues: CASSPVVGLLTYEQYF. CDR3 DNA sequence: TGTGCCAGCAGCCCGGTGGTGGGCCTACTCACCTACGAGCAGTACTTC. The V and J genes are TRBV11-2 and TRBJ2-7; D call uncertain. Trimming removed 5 bases at V and 2 bases at J, with 19 bases between. CDR3 size: 16 residues. Germline CDR1 SGHAT, CDR2 FQNNGV. Full variable domain (remainder filled in from reference TRBV11-2 and TRBJ2-7): EAGVAQSPRYKIIEKRQSVAFWCNPISGHATLYWYQQILGQGPKLLIQFQNNGVVDDSQLPKDRFSAERLKGVDSTLKIQPAKLEDSAVYLCASSPVVGLLTYEQYFGPGTRLTVT.

J is TRBJ2-7 and V is TRBV10-3; 8 nucleotides match TRBD2. The CDR3 is made up of 16 amino acids. CDR1 ENHRY and CDR2 SYGVKD come from the germline V gene. The trim removed 4 bases at V and 3 bases at J, leaving 11 bases unmatched. The CDR3, as DNA: TGTGCCATCAGTGGCACGGGGGGGACAAATTTCTACGAGCAGTACTTC. Translation: CAISGTGGTNFYEQYF.

J is TRBJ2-2 and V is TRBV28; possibly TRBD2 for D (6 bases). V lost 2 bases and J 3 bases, leaving 13 bases between the germline ends. The CDR3 extends over 16 amino acids. The V gene's germline CDR1 is MDHEN and CDR2 SYDVKM. The CDR3 loop is CASSLDQAGYTGELFF. The CDR3 DNA reads TGTGCCAGCAGTTTAGATCAGGCGGGGTACACCGGGGAGCTGTTTTTT.

The gene calls are TRBV5-4 and TRBJ2-6; perhaps TRBD2 as D (6 bases). The CDR3 contains 17 residues. Per the germline V gene, CDR1 is SGHNT and CDR2 is YYREEE (reference sequence). Trimming took off 1 base at V and 0 bases at J, with 11 bases between the two ends. Here the CDR3 reads CASSLLSGASGANVLTF. The CDR3 DNA is TGTGCCAGCAGCTTGCTGTCGGGAGCCTCTGGGGCCAACGTCCTGACTTTC.

The V gene is TRBV25-1, the J gene TRBJ1-3; maybe TRBD1 (5 bases). Trimming pared 1 base from V and 1 base from J, leaving 11 bases between. The V gene's germline CDR1 is MGHDK and CDR2 SYGVNS. This CDR3 has 16 residues. CDR3 nucleotide sequence: TGTGCCAGCAGTGAATCGGGGCAACAGTCTGGAAACACCATATATTTT. This encodes CASSESGQQSGNTIYF.

V usage is TRBV5-4 and J usage is TRBJ2-2, with a tentative D call TRBD1 (5 bases). This CDR3 is built from 13 residues. Germline V gene data show CDR1 as SGHNT and CDR2 as YYREEE (reference sequence). V lost 2 bases and J lost 6, with 8 bases in between. The CDR3 loop is CASSLTGAGELFF. The CDR3 region has the DNA TGTGCCAGCAGCTTAACAGGCGCCGGGGAGCTGTTTTTT.

The V call is TRBV5-1, the J call TRBJ1-4; D remains unclear. Trimming pared 3 bases from V and 2 bases from J, leaving 8 bases between. Looked up from germline, CDR1 is SGHRS and CDR2 is YFSETQ. CDR3 length equals 14 residues. The CDR3 DNA reads TGCGCCAGCAGCTGGGTGGGGACTAATGAAAAACTGTTTTTT. Its translation is CASSWVGTNEKLFF. Supplemented by reference TRBV5-1 and TRBJ1-4, the full variable domain reads KAGVTQTPRYLIKTRGQQVTLSCSPISGHRSVSWYQQTPGQGLQFLFEYFSETQRNKGNFPGRFSGRQFSNSRSEMNVSTLELGDSALYLCASSWVGTNEKLFFGSGTQLSVL.

This clone was counted only a few times. The V call is TRBV27, the J call TRBJ1-5, with D perhaps TRBD1 (5 bases). The V and J ends lost 5 bases and 3 bases respectively, with 11 bases between them. Per the germline V gene, CDR1 is MNHEY and CDR2 is SMNVEV (reference sequence). The CDR3 length is 14 residues. CDR3 coding DNA: TGTGCCAGCAGTCCGCCGGGACCCAATCAGCCCCAGCATTTT. Its translation: CASSPPGPNQPQHF.

This clone occurred once. The gene calls are TRBV6-5 and TRBJ2-1; tentatively, D is TRBD1 (6 bases). V dropped 6 bases and J dropped 5 bases, with 20 bases sitting between them. The CDR3 consists of 16 residues. CDR1 and CDR2 from the germline V gene are MNHEY and SVGAGI. The CDR3, as DNA: TGTGCCAGCAGCTACGATTACTGGGACAACAACAATGAGCAGTTCTTC. This gives the protein CASSYDYWDNNNEQFF.

The chain carries TRBV2 and TRBJ2-5; D perhaps matches TRBD1 (5 bases). This CDR3 has 12 residues. Per the germline V gene, CDR1 is SNHLY and CDR2 is FYNNEI. The germline V and J ends were trimmed by 8 bases and 4 bases, with 11 bases remaining between them. The CDR3 region has the DNA TGTGCCAGCCAGGGTTTTGGAGAGACCCAGTACTTC. It yields the protein CASQGFGETQYF.

The rearrangement joins TRBV13 to TRBJ2-5; TRBD2 aligns across 8 bases. After removal of 5 bases from V and 9 bases from J, the junction contained 20 bases not matched to a gene. This CDR3 comprises 17 residues. From germline, CDR1 is PRHDT and CDR2 FYEKMQ (reference sequence). CDR3 region: CASSPGQKLADRGSQYF. CDR3 nucleotides: TGTGCCAGCAGCCCCGGACAGAAACTAGCGGACCGGGGTTCCCAGTACTTC.

The CDR3 sequence is CASSQGASGETQYF. The CDR3 DNA reads TGCGCCAGCAGCCAGGGGGCGTCGGGAGAGACCCAGTACTTC. The chain uses TRBV4-3 and TRBJ2-5, with D maybe TRBD1 (6 bases). The CDR3 covers 14 residues. The germline gives CDR1 LGHNA, CDR2 YSLEER. Trimming cost V 3 bases and J 4 bases, with 12 bases left between them.

The chain carries TRBV28 and TRBJ2-7, with D unclear. CDR3 length equals 11 residues. Germline V gene sequence: CDR1 MDHEN, CDR2 SYDVKM. V was clipped by 3 bases and J by 5 bases, with 5 bases between them. CDR3 loop: CASSFRDEQYF. CDR3 nucleotide sequence: TGTGCCAGCAGTTTTCGGGACGAGCAGTACTTC.

In this sample, this clone turned up a few times. The CDR3 sequence is CASSKQGTQETQYF. The CDR3 DNA follows: TGTGCCAGCAGTAAACAGGGGACGCAAGAGACCCAGTACTTC. The rearrangement joins TRBV2 to TRBJ2-5, with 7 nucleotides matching TRBD1. The CDR3 has 14 residues. Germline V CDR1 and CDR2: SNHLY, FYNNEI. Unmatched junction bases numbered 5, after V lost 5 bases and J lost 2 bases.

The chain employs TRBV7-8 and TRBJ2-5, with 12 bases matching TRBD2. The CDR3 has 17 amino acids. Germline assignment: CDR1 SGHVS and CDR2 FQNEAQ. After removal of 4 bases from V and 5 bases from J, the junction contained 11 bases not matched to a gene. The CDR3 DNA reads TGTGCCAGCAGCTCCGGGACTAGCGGGCGGCTAGGGGAGACCCAGTACTTC. It encodes CASSSGTSGRLGETQYF.